These 4 T cell receptor beta chains came from one sample sequenced in a study of blood T cell repertoires in COVID-19. Libraries were prepared by immunoSEQ multiplex PCR; TCRdb keeps only in-frame clonotypes and omits some of them. The repertoire holds approximately 51,000 clones, 80% to 90% seen once, with 2% to 2.5% in the top ten. The sequenced sample consisted of peripheral blood. Receptors were obtained from a woman older than 75 with COVID-19, enrolled during active disease.

This clone was picked up one time. The chain employs TRBV6-5 and TRBJ1-2, with TRBD1 as a possible D gene (6 bases). Germline CDR1 reads MNHEY; CDR2 reads SVGAGI. The germline V and J ends were trimmed by 7 bases and 8 bases, with 23 bases remaining between them. CDR3 size: 15 residues. The CDR3 loop is CASTHGTNLAYGYTF. CDR3 bases: TGTGCCAGCACGCACGGGACAAACCTCGCCTACGGCTACACCTTC.

This clone was detected once. The J gene is TRBJ1-3, the V gene TRBV9; D might be TRBD1 (6 bases). Germline loops: CDR1 SGDLS, CDR2 YYNGEE. CDR3 size: 17 residues. V was shortened by 0 bases and J by 0 bases, with 13 bases between the two germline ends. The CDR3 DNA reads TGTGCCAGCAGCGTAGTAGGGACACCCAGCTCTGGAAACACCATATATTTT. It encodes CASSVVGTPSSGNTIYF.

J is TRBJ1-4 and V is TRBV30, with D possibly being TRBD1 (5 bases). The V end lost 0 bases, the J end lost 11 bases, and 13 bases lay between the germline ends. CDR1 and CDR2 from the germline V gene are GTSNPN and SVGIG (reference sequence). The CDR3 length is 13 residues. CDR3 bases: TGTGCCTGGAGTGTACCAGGGTTAGGGAAACTGTTTTTT. This gives the protein CAWSVPGLGKLFF. The full variable domain, its missing parts supplied by reference TRBV30 and TRBJ1-4, is SQTIHQWPATLVQPVGSPLSLECTVEGTSNPNLYWYRQAAGRGLQLLFYSVGIGQISSEVPQNLSASRPQDRQFILSSKKLLLSDSGFYLCAWSVPGLGKLFFGSGTQLSVL.

The J gene is TRBJ1-2, the V gene TRBV6-6, with 7 bases matching TRBD1. The CDR3 consists of 16 residues. Trimming took 4 bases from V and 8 from J; bases not matched to a gene: 16. Germline CDR1 MNHNY, CDR2 SVGAGI (reference sequence). The CDR3 sequence is CASSFPEDRVVEGYTF. The CDR3 DNA is TGTGCCAGCAGTTTTCCCGAAGACAGGGTTGTAGAAGGCTACACCTTC.